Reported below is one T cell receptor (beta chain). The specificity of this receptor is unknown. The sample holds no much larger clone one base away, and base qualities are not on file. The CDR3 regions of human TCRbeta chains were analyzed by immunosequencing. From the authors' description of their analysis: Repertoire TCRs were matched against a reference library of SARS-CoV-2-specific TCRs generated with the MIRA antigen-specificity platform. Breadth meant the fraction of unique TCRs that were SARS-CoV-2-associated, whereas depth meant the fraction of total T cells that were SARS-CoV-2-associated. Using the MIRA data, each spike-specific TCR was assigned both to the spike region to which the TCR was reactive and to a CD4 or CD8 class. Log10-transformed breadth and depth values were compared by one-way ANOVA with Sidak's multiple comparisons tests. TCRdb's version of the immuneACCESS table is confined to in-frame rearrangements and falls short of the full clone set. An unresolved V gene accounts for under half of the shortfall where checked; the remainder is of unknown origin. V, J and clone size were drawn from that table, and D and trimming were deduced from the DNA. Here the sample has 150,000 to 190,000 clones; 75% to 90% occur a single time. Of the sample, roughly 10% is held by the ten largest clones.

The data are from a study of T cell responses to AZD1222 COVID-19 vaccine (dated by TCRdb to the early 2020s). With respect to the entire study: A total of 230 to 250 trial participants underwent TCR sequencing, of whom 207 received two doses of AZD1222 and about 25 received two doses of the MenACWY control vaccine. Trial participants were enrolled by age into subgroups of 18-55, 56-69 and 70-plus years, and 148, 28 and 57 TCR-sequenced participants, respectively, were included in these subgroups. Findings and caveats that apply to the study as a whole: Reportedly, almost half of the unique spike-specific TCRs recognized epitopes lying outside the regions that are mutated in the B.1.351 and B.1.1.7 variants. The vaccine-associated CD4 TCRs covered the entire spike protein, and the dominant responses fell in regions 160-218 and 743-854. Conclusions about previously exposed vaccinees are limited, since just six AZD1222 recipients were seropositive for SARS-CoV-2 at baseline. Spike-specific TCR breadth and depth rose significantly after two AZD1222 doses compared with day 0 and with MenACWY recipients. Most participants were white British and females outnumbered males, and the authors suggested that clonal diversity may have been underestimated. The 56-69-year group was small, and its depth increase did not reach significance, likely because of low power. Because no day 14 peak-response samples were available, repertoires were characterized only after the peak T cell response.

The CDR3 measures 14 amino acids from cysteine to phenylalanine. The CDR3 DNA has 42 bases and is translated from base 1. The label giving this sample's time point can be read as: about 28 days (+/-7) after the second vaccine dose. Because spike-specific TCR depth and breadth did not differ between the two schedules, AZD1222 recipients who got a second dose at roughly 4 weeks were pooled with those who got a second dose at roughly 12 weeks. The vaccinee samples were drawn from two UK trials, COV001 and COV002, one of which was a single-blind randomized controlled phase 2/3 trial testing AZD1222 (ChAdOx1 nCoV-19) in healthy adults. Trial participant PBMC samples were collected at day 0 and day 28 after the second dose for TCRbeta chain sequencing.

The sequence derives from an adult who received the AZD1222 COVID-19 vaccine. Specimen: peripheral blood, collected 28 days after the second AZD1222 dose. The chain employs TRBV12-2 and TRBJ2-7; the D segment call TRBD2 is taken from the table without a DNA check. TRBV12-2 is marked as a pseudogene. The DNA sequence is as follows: TGTGCAAGTCCGGCACCTGGGACTATCGGAGAGCAGTACTTC. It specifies CASPAPGTIGEQYF.